The source of this TCR beta chain is a study of cytomegalovirus exposure and HLA in healthy donors. Notes on this clone: Its antigen is currently unknown.

Repertoires were generated with immunoSEQ multiplex PCR, while TCRdb's copy carries only in-frame clones and drops some. The data hold 150,000 to 200,000 clones, with more than 75% observed a single time. This CDR3 spans 17 amino acids. V shed 1 base and J 4 bases; nucleotides not matched to a gene: 8. CDR1 LNHDA and CDR2 SQIVND come from the germline V gene (reference sequence). Study-wide points: According to a subsequent analysis, TCR clusters identified in the first cohort showed a tendency to co-occur across the approximately 110 validation repertoires. It was 150 or so TCR beta chains that were listed as cytomegalovirus-associated. A few CMV-associated chains proved CMV antigen-specific in vitro.

The donors were members of the validation cohort comprising approximately 110 subjects, separate from the roughly 670-subject first cohort. This receptor was identified in a woman in her twenties or thirties in good health and CMV-seronegative. Sequencing was done on a sample of PBMCs. This chain links TRBV19 with TRBJ1-2, with TRBD1 identical over 11 bases. CDR3 region: CASSIGDRGAPVYGYTF. The CDR3 DNA follows: TGTGCCAGTAGTATAGGGGACAGGGGGGCCCCTGTCTATGGCTACACCTTC.